This TCR beta chain is drawn from a study of OX40 agonist ivuxolimab in advanced cancers. Study summary: Ivuxolimab, an agonistic anti-OX40 (CD134) antibody, was given to patients. All patients had ivuxolimab intravenously every 2 weeks at 0.01 to 10 mg/kg.

Germline lookup yields CDR1 MNHNS and CDR2 SASEGT. This CDR3 has 15 amino acids. Between the trimmed V and J ends, which lost 10 bases and 7 bases, there was a span of 23 bases. Comments on this clone: Its antigen is not known.

Study outcomes and limitations: It was not determined which antigens were specifically recognized by the peripheral T cells that had undergone clonal expansion.

Produced via immunoSEQ multiplex PCR; TCRdb's table is partial and in-frame only. The sample shows roughly 100,000 clones, about 92% of them seen only once. The gene calls are TRBV6-1 and TRBJ1-5; TRBD1 might be the D (5 bases). Specimen: CD4+ or CD8+ T cells sorted from blood, collected in a trial of the OX40 agonist ivuxolimab. The source of this sequence is an adult with an advanced solid tumor such as melanoma, head and neck, liver or kidney cancer. CDR3 nucleotides: TGTGCCACCGACCCTAGACCGGGGACTGGACAGCCCCAGCATTTT. This encodes CATDPRPGTGQPQHF.